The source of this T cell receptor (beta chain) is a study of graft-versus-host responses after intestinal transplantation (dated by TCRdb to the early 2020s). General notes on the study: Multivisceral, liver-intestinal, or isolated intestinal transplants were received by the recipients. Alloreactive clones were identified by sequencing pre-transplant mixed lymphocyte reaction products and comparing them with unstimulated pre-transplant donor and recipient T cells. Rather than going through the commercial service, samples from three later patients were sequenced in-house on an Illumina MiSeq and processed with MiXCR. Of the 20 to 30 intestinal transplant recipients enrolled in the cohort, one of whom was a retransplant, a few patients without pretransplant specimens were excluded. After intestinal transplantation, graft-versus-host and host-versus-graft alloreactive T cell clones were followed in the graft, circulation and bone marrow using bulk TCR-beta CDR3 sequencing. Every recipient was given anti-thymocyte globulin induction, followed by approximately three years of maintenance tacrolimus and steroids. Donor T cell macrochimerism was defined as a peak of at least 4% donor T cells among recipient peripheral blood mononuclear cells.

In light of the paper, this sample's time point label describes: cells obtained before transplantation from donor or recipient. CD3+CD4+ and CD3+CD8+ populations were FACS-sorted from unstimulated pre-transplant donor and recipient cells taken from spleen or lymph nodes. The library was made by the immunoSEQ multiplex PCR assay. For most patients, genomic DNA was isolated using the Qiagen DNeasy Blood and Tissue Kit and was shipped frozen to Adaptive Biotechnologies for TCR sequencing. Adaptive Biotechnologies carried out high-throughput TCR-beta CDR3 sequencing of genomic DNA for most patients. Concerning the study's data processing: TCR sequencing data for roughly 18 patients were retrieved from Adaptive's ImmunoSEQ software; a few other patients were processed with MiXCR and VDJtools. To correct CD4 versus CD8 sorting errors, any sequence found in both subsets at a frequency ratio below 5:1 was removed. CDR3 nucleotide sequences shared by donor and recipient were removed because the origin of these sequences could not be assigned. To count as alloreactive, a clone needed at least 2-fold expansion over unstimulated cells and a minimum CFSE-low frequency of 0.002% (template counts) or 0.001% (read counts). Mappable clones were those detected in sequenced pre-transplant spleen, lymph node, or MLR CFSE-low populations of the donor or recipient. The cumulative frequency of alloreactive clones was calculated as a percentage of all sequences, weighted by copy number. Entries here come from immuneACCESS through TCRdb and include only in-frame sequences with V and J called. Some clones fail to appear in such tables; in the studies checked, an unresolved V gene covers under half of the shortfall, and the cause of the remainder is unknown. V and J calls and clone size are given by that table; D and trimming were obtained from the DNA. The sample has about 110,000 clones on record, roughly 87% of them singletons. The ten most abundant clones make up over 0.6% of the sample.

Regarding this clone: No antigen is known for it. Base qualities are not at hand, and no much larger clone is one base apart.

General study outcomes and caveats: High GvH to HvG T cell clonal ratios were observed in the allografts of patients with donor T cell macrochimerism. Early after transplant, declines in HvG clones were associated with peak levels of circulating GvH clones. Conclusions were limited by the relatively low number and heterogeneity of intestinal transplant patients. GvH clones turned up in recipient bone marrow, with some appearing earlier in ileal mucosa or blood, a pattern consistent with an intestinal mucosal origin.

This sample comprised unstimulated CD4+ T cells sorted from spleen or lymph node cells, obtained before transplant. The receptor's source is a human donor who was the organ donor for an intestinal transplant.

The bases read TGCAGCTCATCCCGGACAGGGGGGGACACAGATACGCAGTATTTT. This yields the protein CSSSRTGGDTDTQYF. The sequence is built from TRBV29-1 and TRBJ2-3, with 10 bases matching TRBD1. The germline V gene supplies CDR1 SQVTM and CDR2 ANQGSEA. Inclusive of the bounding cysteine and phenylalanine, the CDR3 is 15 residues long. Just the 45-base CDR3 DNA is kept, in frame starting at base 1. Trimming leaves V shorter by 8 bases and J shorter by 2 bases, with the junction holding 10 bases beyond the gene matches.